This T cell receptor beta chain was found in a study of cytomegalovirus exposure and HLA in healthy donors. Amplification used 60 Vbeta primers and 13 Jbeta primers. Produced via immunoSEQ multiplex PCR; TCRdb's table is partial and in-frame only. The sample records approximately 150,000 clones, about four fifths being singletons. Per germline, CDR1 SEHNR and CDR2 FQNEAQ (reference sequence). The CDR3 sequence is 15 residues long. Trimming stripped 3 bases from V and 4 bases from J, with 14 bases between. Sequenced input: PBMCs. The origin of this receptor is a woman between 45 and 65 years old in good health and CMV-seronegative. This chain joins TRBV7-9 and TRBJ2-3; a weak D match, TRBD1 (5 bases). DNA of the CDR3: TGTGCCAGCAGCTTCCGGCCAGGGTTTGCAGATACGCAGTATTTT. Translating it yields CASSFRPGFADTQYF.